The 5 T cell receptor beta chains below come from one sample, sequenced in a study of T-cell reconstitution after alpha-beta-depleted transplantation in children. Preparation of the TCRbeta library involved a method that used unique molecular identifiers. One entry per CDR3 protein results from TCRdb running MiXCR on the PCR reads. The sample lists fewer than 750,000 distinct CDR3 sequences, 25% to 30% seen once, with less than 40% in the top ten. The specimen was PBMCs, collected before TCRalphabeta/CD19-depleted stem cell transplant. These receptor sequences come from a boy in the first two years of life with Wiskott-Aldrich syndrome, due to receive a stem cell transplant.

The CDR3 DNA reads TGTGCCAGCAGCTCCTATAGCGGAGTCCAAGAGACCCAGTACTTC. Translating gives CASSSYSGVQETQYF. The gene calls are TRBV11-2 and TRBJ2-5, with D perhaps matching TRBD2 (6 bases). The CDR3 loop spans 15 amino acids. CDR1 and CDR2 (germline): SGHAT, FQNNGV. The germline V and J ends were trimmed by 4 bases and 1 base, with 13 bases remaining between them.

This clonotype was counted many times. The CDR3 is CASSLAGTTDTQYF. The CDR3 DNA sequence: TGCGCCAGCAGCTTGGCCGGCACCACAGATACGCAGTATTTT. J is TRBJ2-3 and V is TRBV5-1, with no clear D. Trimming took off 0 bases at V and 2 bases at J, with 7 bases between the two ends. Germline CDR1 SGHRS, CDR2 YFSETQ. CDR3 length equals 14 residues.

This clonotype occurred a few times. V gene TRBV2 combines with J gene TRBJ1-2, with D possibly being TRBD1 (6 bases). Germline assignment: CDR1 SNHLY and CDR2 FYNNEI. Trimming removed 4 bases from V and 4 bases from J, with 16 bases in between. CDR3 length: 15 amino acids. DNA of the CDR3: TGTGCCAGCAGTGTGGGACACCCGATTGGCTATGGCTACACCTTC. Its translation is CASSVGHPIGYGYTF.

J is TRBJ2-1 and V is TRBV5-1, with 11 nucleotides matching TRBD2. The CDR3 length is 16 residues. Trimming at V came to 2 bases and at J to 11 bases, leaving 12 bases not matched to a gene. Germline V CDR1 and CDR2: SGHRS, YFSETQ. The CDR3 DNA reads as TGCGCCAGCAGCTTAGGTGGTACTAGCGGGAGTCTCCAGCAGTTCTTC. This encodes CASSLGGTSGSLQQFF.

This clonotype has only a few counts. The genes are TRBV5-1 and TRBJ2-1; D gene uncertain. CDR3 length equals 14 residues. Per the germline V gene, CDR1 is SGHRS and CDR2 is YFSETQ. V dropped 6 bases and J dropped 0 bases, with 10 bases sitting between them. In DNA, the CDR3 is TGCGCCAGCATGGGCCCGAGCTCCTACAATGAGCAGTTCTTC. It yields the protein CASMGPSSYNEQFF.